One and the same sample provided the 17 T cell receptor beta chains below, sequenced in a study of CD8 T cell repertoires and HIV-1 epitope variants. TCRdb's table, derived via immunoSEQ multiplex PCR, lists solely in-frame clones and lacks some. The sample carries over 90,000 clones, roughly 77% recorded once. The sample was uncultured baseline CD8+ T cells from peripheral blood mononuclear cells (PBMCs). These receptors originate from a male donor with HIV.

This clone was seen only a few times. The J gene is TRBJ1-1, the V gene TRBV10-1, with D hard to call. This CDR3 contains 13 residues. Germline CDR1 WNHNN, CDR2 SYGVQD (reference sequence). The ends were cut back, 2 bases at V and 6 bases at J, with 10 bases in the middle. The CDR3 DNA reads as TGCGCCAGCAGTGAGCTGAGGTATTCTGAAGCTTTCTTT. This translates into CASSELRYSEAFF.

V gene TRBV28 combines with J gene TRBJ1-6; TRBD1 matches at 7 bases. CDR1 is MDHEN, CDR2 SYDVKM, per germline. CDR3 size: 14 residues. The V gene end was trimmed by 6 bases and the J gene end by 10 bases; junction bases not matched to a gene: 9. The CDR3 DNA follows: TGTGCCAGCAGGGATGGACAGGCGCGGTCACCCCTCCACTTT. Residues: CASRDGQARSPLHF.

This clone was observed a handful of times. The V call is TRBV27, the J call TRBJ2-3, with D tentatively TRBD2 (6 bases). This CDR3 is built from 17 residues. The germline CDR1 and CDR2 sequences are MNHEY and SMNVEV (reference sequence). V shed 3 bases and J shed 2 bases, with 18 bases lying between them. The CDR3 nucleotides are TGTGCCAGCAGTTTCTTTGGTGTCGGGGGATTCACAGATACGCAGTATTTT. Its protein is CASSFFGVGGFTDTQYF.

This rearrangement joins TRBV7-2 to TRBJ2-6, with TRBD1 identical over 9 bases. Germline CDR1 SGHTA, CDR2 FQGNSA. With 0 bases clipped from V and 1 base from J, the junction kept 4 bases outside the gene matches. There are 18 residues in the CDR3. The CDR3 nucleotides read TGTGCCAGCAGCTTAGCGGGGGGACAGGGTTCTGGGGCCAACGTCCTGACTTTC. This gives the protein CASSLAGGQGSGANVLTF. Complete variable domain (other parts from reference TRBV7-2 and TRBJ2-6): GAGVSQSPSNKVTEKGKDVELRCDPISGHTALYWYRQSLGQGLEFLIYFQGNSAPDKSGLPSDRFSAERTGGSVSTLTIQRTQQEDSAVYLCASSLAGGQGSGANVLTFGAGSRLTVL.

The chain links TRBV7-2 to TRBJ2-5; 7 positions match TRBD1. Germline CDR1 reads SGHTA; CDR2 reads FQGNSA. Unmatched junction bases numbered 2, after V lost 8 bases and J lost 5 bases. CDR3 size: 11 residues. The CDR3 DNA follows: TGTGCCAGCCGACAGGGCGAGACCCAGTACTTC. Translation: CASRQGETQYF.

This rearrangement joins TRBV6-5 to TRBJ2-2; D not certain. V dropped 5 bases and J dropped 2 bases, with 9 bases sitting between them. Germline CDR1 and CDR2: MNHEY and SVGAGI. The CDR3 runs 14 residues. The CDR3 reads CASSRTVNTGELFF. The DNA of the CDR3 is TGTGCCAGCAGTCGGACCGTTAACACCGGGGAGCTGTTTTTT.

The chain has TRBV19 and TRBJ2-5; 7 positions agree with TRBD2. The CDR3 extends over 14 amino acids. Trimming took 3 bases from V and 5 from J; bases not matched to a gene: 6. Germline V CDR1 and CDR2: LNHDA, SQIVND (reference sequence). CDR3 coding DNA: TGTGCCAGTAGTATGGCGGGAGTGATTGAGACCCAGTACTTC. Translating gives CASSMAGVIETQYF.

The V call is TRBV4-1, the J call TRBJ2-1; perhaps TRBD2 as D (6 bases). The germline V and J ends were trimmed by 0 bases and 0 bases, with 9 bases remaining between them. This CDR3 contains 16 residues. Per the germline V gene, CDR1 is MGHRA and CDR2 is YSYEKL. CDR3 loop: CASSQEPTSSYNEQFF. CDR3 nucleotide sequence: TGCGCCAGCAGCCAAGAGCCGACTAGCTCCTACAATGAGCAGTTCTTC.

The rearrangement links TRBV15 to TRBJ2-5; no definite D call. V was trimmed by 4 bases and J by 4 bases, leaving 4 bases between them. Germline loops: CDR1 LNHNV, CDR2 YYDKDF (reference sequence). The CDR3 runs 11 residues. CDR3 sequence reads: CATSNAETQYF. The CDR3 DNA sequence: TGTGCCACCAGCAACGCAGAGACCCAGTACTTC.

The chain is built from TRBV6-5 and TRBJ2-7; a possible D gene is TRBD2 (5 bases). V lost 6 bases and J 4 bases, leaving 19 bases between the germline ends. Germline V gene data show CDR1 as MNHEY and CDR2 as SVGAGI. CDR3 length equals 15 residues. The CDR3 spells CASSPTPTRRYEQYF. Here the CDR3 DNA reads TGTGCCAGCAGCCCTACCCCCACCCGGAGGTACGAGCAGTACTTC.

Here the CDR3 reads CASSLDGGGQPQHF. DNA of the CDR3: TGTGCCAGCAGCTTAGACGGCGGGGGGCAGCCCCAGCATTTT. The J gene is TRBJ1-5, the V gene TRBV7-3, with D possibly matching TRBD1 (5 bases). CDR1 and CDR2 (germline): SGHTA, FQGTGA. The CDR3 is 14 amino acids. Trimming shortened V by 2 bases and J by 7 bases, and 12 bases separated the two germline ends.

The chain is built from TRBV10-3 and TRBJ1-3; D unresolved. Germline CDR1 ENHRY, CDR2 SYGVKD. Trimming pared 2 bases from V and 1 base from J, leaving 6 bases between. This CDR3 has 14 amino acids. The CDR3 spells CAISEQASGNTIYF. The CDR3 DNA is TGTGCCATCAGTGAGCAAGCTTCTGGAAACACCATATATTTT.

J is TRBJ2-5 and V is TRBV28, with 9 bases identical to TRBD1. This CDR3 is built from 17 residues. The trim removed 6 bases at V and 5 bases at J, leaving 16 bases unmatched. Germline CDR1 reads MDHEN; CDR2 reads SYDVKM. Here the CDR3 reads CASRHGDTGTGRETQYF. CDR3 bases: TGTGCCAGCAGACACGGCGATACCGGGACAGGGAGGGAGACCCAGTACTTC.

The gene calls are TRBV6-1 and TRBJ2-1; 7 bases align to TRBD2. CDR1 MNHNS and CDR2 SASEGT come from the germline V gene. Losses at the gene ends were 5 bases for V and 4 bases for J; bases not matched to a gene: 5. The CDR3 spans 14 residues. The CDR3 DNA is TGTGCCAGCAGTTCGGCGGGGGTTTACAATGAGCAGTTCTTC. It is translated as CASSSAGVYNEQFF.

This chain uses TRBV9 with TRBJ1-4, with unresolved D. Trimming took 3 bases from V and 7 from J, leaving 7 bases between them. CDR1 is SGDLS, CDR2 YYNGEE, per germline. The CDR3 spans 12 residues. CDR3 region: CASSDRGEKLFF. CDR3 DNA sequence: TGTGCCAGCAGCGACCGGGGTGAAAAACTGTTTTTT.

CDR3 sequence: CASSGTSGDPYEQYF. Here the CDR3 DNA reads TGTGCCAGCAGCGGGACTAGCGGGGACCCCTACGAGCAGTACTTC. The J gene is TRBJ2-7, the V gene TRBV7-6; 13 bases line up with TRBD2. Trimming took 5 bases from V and 2 from J; bases not matched to a gene: 3. The V gene's germline CDR1 is SGHVS and CDR2 FNYEAQ. The CDR3 runs to 15 residues.

The gene calls are TRBV14 and TRBJ1-1, with D unclear. The CDR3 length is 15 residues. The germline gives CDR1 SGHDN, CDR2 FVKESK. V was pared by 2 bases and J by 11 bases, with 21 bases between. The CDR3 loop is CASSQLTGVMGSAFF. The DNA for the CDR3 is TGTGCCAGCAGCCAACTAACGGGAGTCATGGGCTCGGCTTTCTTT.